This T cell receptor (beta chain) derives from a study of blood T cell repertoires in COVID-19. Study-level information: Whether acute or convalescent, the COVID-19 samples came from the United States, Italy and Spain.

This CDR3 spans 16 amino acids. V dropped 5 bases and J dropped 9; count of bases not matched to a gene: 10. Germline values: CDR1 MDHEN, CDR2 SYDVKM. Profiled with immunoSEQ multiplex PCR; TCRdb holds only in-frame clones, not every one. Of over 120,000 clones in the sample, roughly 90% were seen once. The chain uses TRBV28 and TRBJ1-6, with TRBD1 matching 10 bases. The TCR originated in a man aged 65 to 85 with acute or convalescent COVID-19. The source material was peripheral blood. CDR3 nucleotides: TGTGCCAGCAGTGAAAGGACAGGGGGGATTGGTTCACCCCTCCACTTT. Translation gives CASSERTGGIGSPLHF.